A single sample is the source of the 25 T cell receptor beta chains below, sequenced in a study of breast tumors, draining lymph nodes, adjacent tissues. Samples came from axillary lymph nodes draining the breast cancer. TCRdb re-derived calls from the multiplex PCR reads in MiXCR, one entry per CDR3 protein. Of approximately 230,000 distinct CDR3 sequences in the sample, 30% to 35% were seen once. The sequenced sample was axillary lymph node tissue. The receptors shown here come from a female donor with breast cancer. Some clones in this sample may be carry-over from other donors' samples.

The V call is TRBV3-2, the J call TRBJ2-6; no check of the table's D call, TRBD2, against the DNA was made. TRBV3-2 is a listed pseudogene. The CDR3 loop spans 18 amino acids. The CDR3 coding sequence is TGTGCCAGCAGCCCAGGGGGGGAGGGCCTCACTGGGGCCAACGTCCTGACTTTC. Translating gives CASSPGGEGLTGANVLTF.

This clonotype has a count of ten or more. In nucleotides, the CDR3 is TGCAGTGCCCCCGCTAGCGGTCCCACAGATACGCAGTATTTT. Its protein is CSAPASGPTDTQYF. J is TRBJ2-3 and V is TRBV20-1; 7 nucleotides match TRBD2. Per the germline V gene, CDR1 is DFQATT and CDR2 is SNEGSKA (reference sequence). V shed 6 bases and J 2 bases; nucleotides not matched to a gene: 8. The CDR3 is 14 amino acids.

J is TRBJ2-5 and V is TRBV6-1; D may be TRBD1 (6 bases). Trimming left V 3 bases short and J 4 bases short, with 9 bases between. CDR1 is MNHNS and CDR2 is SASEGT in the germline V gene. The CDR3 runs to 13 residues. CDR3 sequence reads: CASSDRGTETQYF. The CDR3 DNA sequence: TGTGCCAGCAGTGATAGGGGGACAGAGACCCAGTACTTC.

At least ten counts were recorded for this clonotype. The chain joins TRBV30 to TRBJ1-2; TRBD1 matches at 10 bases. Germline V gene sequence: CDR1 GTSNPN, CDR2 SVGIG (reference sequence). With 3 bases clipped from V and 5 bases from J, the junction kept 6 bases outside the gene matches. This CDR3 contains 14 residues. CDR3 nucleotide sequence: TGTGCCTGGAGGGAGAGGGACAGGGGTTATGGCTACACCTTC. Its protein product is CAWRERDRGYGYTF.

The chain recombines TRBV6-1 with TRBJ2-2, with a tentative D call TRBD1 (6 bases). From germline, CDR1 is MNHNS and CDR2 SASEGT. This CDR3 comprises 15 residues. The V end lost 7 bases, the J end lost 1 base, and 13 bases lay between the germline ends. The CDR3 is CASNTGTRNTGELFF. The DNA of the CDR3 is TGTGCCAGCAATACCGGGACACGGAACACCGGGGAGCTGTTTTTT.

In this sample, this clonotype turned up many times. V usage is TRBV4-2 and J usage is TRBJ2-2; TRBD2 agrees at 8 bases. The CDR3 has 16 amino acids. Germline CDR1 reads LGHNA; CDR2 reads YNFKEQ. After removal of 0 bases from V and 6 bases from J, the junction contained 6 bases not matched to a gene. The CDR3 here is CASSQEMGLGAGELFF. In DNA, the CDR3 is TGTGCCAGCAGCCAAGAGATGGGACTAGGGGCCGGGGAGCTGTTTTTT.

In the case of this clonotype: Given a much more abundant clone one base away, this may be a read error. The chain employs TRBV5-1 and TRBJ2-1, with D tentatively TRBD2 (6 bases). Looked up from germline, CDR1 is SGHRS and CDR2 is YFSETQ. The length of the CDR3 is 16 residues. The ends were cut back, 0 bases at V and 6 bases at J, with 16 bases in the middle. For the CDR3, the DNA is TGCGCCAGCAGCTTGGAAGGGGCGGGGAAATGCAATGAGCAGTTCTTC. Amino acids: CASSLEGAGKCNEQFF.

This clonotype came up many times. This chain links TRBV12-3 or TRBV12-4 with TRBJ2-7; the D gene could be TRBD1 or TRBD2 (6 bases each). Trimming cost V 6 bases and J 6 bases, with 18 bases left between them. This CDR3 is built from 14 residues. The CDR3 DNA reads as TGTGCCAGCAGGGCCGGAGGGGGATCTCGCGAGCAGTACTTC. Protein: CASRAGGGSREQYF.

J is TRBJ2-3 and V is TRBV7-6; 10 bases fit TRBD2. The CDR3 sequence is 18 residues long. V shed 3 bases and J 2 bases; nucleotides not matched to a gene: 11. Germline CDR1 SGHVS, CDR2 FNYEAQ. For the CDR3, the DNA is TGTGCCAGCAGCTTGGATGGGACTAGCGCGGGGATCACAGATACGCAGTATTTT. As protein: CASSLDGTSAGITDTQYF.

The chain recombines TRBV7-9 with TRBJ1-2; a weak D match, TRBD1 (6 bases). V lost 5 bases to trimming and J lost 0 bases, with 25 bases between them. Germline loops: CDR1 SEHNR, CDR2 FQNEAQ (reference sequence). This CDR3 comprises 19 residues. CDR3 residues: CASSVEAGRGGTSNYGYTF. In DNA form, the CDR3 reads TGTGCCAGCAGCGTTGAAGCCGGGCGTGGTGGGACATCTAACTATGGCTACACCTTC.

This clonotype was seen repeatedly, ten times or more. V is TRBV19 and J is TRBJ1-2; no clear D gene. This CDR3 contains 14 residues. V was cut by 7 bases and J by 0 bases, with 12 bases left in between. The germline V gene has CDR1 LNHDA and CDR2 SQIVND (reference sequence). The CDR3 loop reads CASIGFPTNYGYTF. CDR3 DNA: TGTGCCAGTATCGGGTTTCCTACTAACTATGGCTACACCTTC.

V usage is TRBV29-1 and J usage is TRBJ2-3; 7 bases are a match to TRBD2. The CDR3 extends over 14 amino acids. The J segment lost 1 base and the V segment lost 2 bases, leaving 3 bases of the junction unmatched. CDR1 is SQVTM and CDR2 is ANQGSEA in the germline V gene. CDR3 bases: TGCAGCGTTGAATCTAGCGGAGGCACAGATACGCAGTATTTT. This sequence encodes CSVESSGGTDTQYF.

Regarding this clonotype: Since a much larger clone is just one base distant, this may be a read error. The chain has TRBV4-2 and TRBJ2-1; TRBD2 matches 10 bases. This CDR3 is 17 amino acids long. CDR1 is LGHNA and CDR2 is YNFKEQ in the germline V gene. Here the CDR3 reads CAGSQEEMLAGVHEQFF. The CDR3 nucleotides read TGTGCCGGCAGCCAAGAAGAGATGCTAGCGGGAGTTCATGAGCAGTTCTTC.

The chain is built from TRBV12-3 or TRBV12-4 and TRBJ2-1; TRBD1 matches 9 bases. The CDR3 sequence is 15 residues long. Germline trimming cut 4 bases from V and 8 bases from J; bases unmatched to any gene: 9. The CDR3 loop is CASSSGTGFGHEQFF. The CDR3 region has the DNA TGTGCCAGCAGTTCCGGGACAGGGTTTGGGCATGAGCAGTTCTTC.

The table lists this clonotype with many counts. The chain carries TRBV5-1 and TRBJ2-1, with 10 bases matching TRBD2. Germline V gene sequence: CDR1 SGHRS, CDR2 YFSETQ. V lost 0 bases and J lost 9; bases outside the gene matches: 12. The CDR3 sequence is 17 residues long. CDR3 nucleotide sequence: TGCGCCAGCAGCTTGGTCCTAGCGGGAGTGGGTAAGGGTGAGCAGTTCTTC. This gives the protein CASSLVLAGVGKGEQFF.

This clonotype was seen repeatedly, ten times or more. This chain uses TRBV11-2 with TRBJ1-4, with a tentative D call TRBD1 (5 bases). The CDR3 is 16 amino acids. In germline, CDR1 is SGHAT, CDR2 FQNNGV. V lost 7 bases and J lost 8, with 23 bases in between. CDR3 DNA sequence: TGTGCCAGCACCTCCGGATGGGGAGGGGTCGCGGAAAAACTGTTTTTT. This encodes CASTSGWGGVAEKLFF.

Points on this clonotype: This sequence may be a read error, since a much larger clone differs from it by one base. J is TRBJ2-1 and V is TRBV6-6; 9 bases agree with TRBD1. The CDR3 covers 15 residues. V lost 5 bases, J lost 6 bases, and 8 bases stayed unmatched. The germline gives CDR1 MNHNY, CDR2 SVGAGI (reference sequence). This CDR3 reads CASSHRQGDGNEQFF. The CDR3 DNA reads TGTGCCAGCAGTCACCGACAGGGGGACGGCAATGAGCAGTTCTTC.

This clonotype was seen a single time. A much larger clonotype is one base distant, so this may be a read error. This is likely a read error, given that the CDR3 carries no conserved phenylalanine or tryptophan at its end. The J gene is TRBJ2-3, the V gene TRBV9, with a possible D match to TRBD2 (5 bases). This CDR3 comprises 13 residues. In germline, CDR1 is SGDLS, CDR2 YYNGEE. V lost 2 bases and J 4 bases, leaving 8 bases between the germline ends. CDR3 region: CASSVFSADTQYS. The DNA for the CDR3 is TGTGCCAGCAGCGTCTTTAGCGCAGATACGCAGTATTCT.

This clonotype was counted at least ten times. This chain joins TRBV20-1 and TRBJ1-1; D is possibly TRBD1 (5 bases). The CDR3 consists of 12 residues. Germline V CDR1 and CDR2: DFQATT, SNEGSKA (reference sequence). The V and J ends lost 6 bases and 11 bases respectively, with 19 bases between them. The CDR3 nucleotides read TGCAGTGCGGCCGGCGAAGGGGAGCATGCTTTCTTT. Translation gives CSAAGEGEHAFF.

This clonotype was counted at least ten times. The chain is built from TRBV14 and TRBJ2-6; 8 nucleotides match TRBD1. CDR3 length: 15 residues. Germline CDR1 SGHDN, CDR2 FVKESK. The V and J ends lost 4 bases and 5 bases, in that order; junction bases with no gene match: 4. CDR3 nucleotides: TGTGCCAGCAGCCCCGGACAGGGCTGGGCCAACGTCCTGACTTTC. The encoded protein is CASSPGQGWANVLTF.

This chain's CDR3 is CASSFGGGRAGETQYF. CDR3 coding DNA: TGTGCCAGCAGTTTTGGGGGCGGGAGGGCCGGTGAGACCCAGTACTTC. J is TRBJ2-5 and V is TRBV6-1; TRBD2 matches at 9 bases. V lost 5 bases, J lost 5 bases, and 12 bases stayed unmatched. The CDR3 is 16 amino acids. Germline V lookup: CDR1 MNHNS, CDR2 SASEGT.

The chain links TRBV29-1 to TRBJ2-7; 7 nucleotides agree with TRBD1. This CDR3 region has 15 residues. Germline trimming cut 6 bases from V and 0 bases from J; bases unmatched to any gene: 11. Germline V gene sequence: CDR1 SQVTM, CDR2 ANQGSEA. CDR3 amino acids: CSVQRGQSTSYEQYF. CDR3 nucleotides: TGCAGCGTCCAAAGGGGGCAGTCGACCTCCTACGAGCAGTACTTC.

This clonotype occurred many times. V gene TRBV6-5 combines with J gene TRBJ2-7; D is possibly TRBD1 or TRBD2 (7 bases each). Germline CDR1 and CDR2: MNHEY and SVGAGI. V lost 7 bases to trimming and J lost 2 bases, with 12 bases between them. This CDR3 spans 13 amino acids. This CDR3 is CASTRGGAYEQYF. CDR3 in DNA: TGTGCCAGCACCAGGGGGGGGGCCTACGAGCAGTACTTC.

V gene TRBV19 combines with J gene TRBJ1-5, with 8 nucleotides matching TRBD1. This CDR3 has 16 residues. The V and J ends lost 4 bases and 7 bases, in that order; junction bases with no gene match: 12. CDR1 LNHDA and CDR2 SQIVND come from the germline V gene (reference sequence). CDR3 nucleotides: TGTGCCAGTAGTACCTACACAGGGGGACCTGGACAGCCCCAGCATTTT. This gives the protein CASSTYTGGPGQPQHF.

Many counts were recorded for this clonotype. This sequence joins TRBV20-1 and TRBJ2-7, with D tentatively TRBD1 or TRBD2 (5 bases each). V lost 1 base and J lost 2, with 9 bases in between. Germline V lookup: CDR1 DFQATT, CDR2 SNEGSKA (reference sequence). This CDR3 contains 13 residues. The CDR3 region is CSARVGGTYEQYF. DNA for the CDR3: TGCAGTGCTAGAGTTGGGGGAACCTACGAGCAGTACTTC.